This T cell receptor (beta chain) was sequenced for a study of blood T cell repertoires in COVID-19. Original processing methods: Estimation of nucleated cell counts relied on the amplification of reference gene primers. Clones were read by immunoSEQ multiplex PCR, and TCRdb kept only the in-frame ones, dropping some. That table supplies the V and J calls and clone size; D and trimming were determined from the DNA. This table has around 65,000 clones, about 81% appearing once. The length of the CDR3 is 12 residues. Germline V CDR1 and CDR2: SQVTM, ANQGSEA. Trimming pared 7 bases from V and 4 bases from J, leaving 13 bases between.

Sequenced sample: peripheral blood. This rearrangement joins TRBV29-1 to TRBJ1-1, with D unresolved. The sequence was collected from a man at least 80 years old with acute or convalescent COVID-19. The chain's CDR3 is CSATREGTEAFF. The CDR3 DNA sequence: TGCAGCGCCACAAGGGAGGGCACTGAAGCTTTCTTT.